Below, one TCR beta chain is given with its context. The junction shows a germline mismatch at one end, possibly a read error. The data originate from a study of CD8 T cells in ankylosing spondylitis. Each CDR3 protein is one row after TCRdb ran MiXCR on the 5' RACE reads. The repertoire holds 250,000 to 350,000 distinct CDR3 sequences, 15% to 25% seen once, with 7.5% to 9% in the top ten. CDR3 length: 18 residues. Germline lookup yields CDR1 MRHNA and CDR2 SNTAGT. The sequencing input was blood, either unsorted or a sorted T cell fraction (not recorded which). The chain employs TRBV6-4 and TRBJ2-1, with 12 bases fitting TRBD2. The receptor was derived from a male donor with ankylosing spondylitis or in good health (not recorded which). This chain's CDR3 is CTSSPRTSGTLPYNEQFF. Here the CDR3 DNA reads TGTACCAGCAGCCCCCGGACTAGCGGGACTCTTCCCTACAATGAGCAGTTCTTC.